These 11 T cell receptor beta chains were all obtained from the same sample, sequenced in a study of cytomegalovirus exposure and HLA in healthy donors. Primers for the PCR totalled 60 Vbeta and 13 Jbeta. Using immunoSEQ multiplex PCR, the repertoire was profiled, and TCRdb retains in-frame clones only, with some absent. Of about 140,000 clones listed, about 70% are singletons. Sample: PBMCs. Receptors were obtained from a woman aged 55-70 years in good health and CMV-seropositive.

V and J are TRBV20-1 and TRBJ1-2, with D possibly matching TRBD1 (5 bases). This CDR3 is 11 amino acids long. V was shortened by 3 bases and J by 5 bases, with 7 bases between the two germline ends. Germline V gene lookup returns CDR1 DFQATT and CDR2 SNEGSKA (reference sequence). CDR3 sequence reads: CSASREYGYTF. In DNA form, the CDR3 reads TGCAGTGCTAGCAGGGAATATGGCTACACCTTC.

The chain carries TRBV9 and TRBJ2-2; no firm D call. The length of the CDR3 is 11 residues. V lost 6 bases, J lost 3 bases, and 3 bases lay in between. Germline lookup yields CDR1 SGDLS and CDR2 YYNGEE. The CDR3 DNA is TGTGCCAGCACCGACACCGGGGAGCTGTTTTTT. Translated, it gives CASTDTGELFF.

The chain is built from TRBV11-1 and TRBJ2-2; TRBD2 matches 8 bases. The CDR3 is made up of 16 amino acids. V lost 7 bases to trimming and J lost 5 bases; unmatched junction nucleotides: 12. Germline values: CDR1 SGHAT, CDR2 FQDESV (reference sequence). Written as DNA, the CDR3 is TGTGCCAGCATGTTGCGGGAGGTGAGAGGGACCGGGGAGCTGTTTTTT. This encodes CASMLREVRGTGELFF.

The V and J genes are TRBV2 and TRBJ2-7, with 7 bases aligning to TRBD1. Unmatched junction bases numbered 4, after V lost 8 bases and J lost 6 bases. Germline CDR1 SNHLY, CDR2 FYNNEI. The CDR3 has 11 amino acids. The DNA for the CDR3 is TGTGCCAGCGCAGACAGGGTCGAGCAGTACTTC. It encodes CASADRVEQYF.

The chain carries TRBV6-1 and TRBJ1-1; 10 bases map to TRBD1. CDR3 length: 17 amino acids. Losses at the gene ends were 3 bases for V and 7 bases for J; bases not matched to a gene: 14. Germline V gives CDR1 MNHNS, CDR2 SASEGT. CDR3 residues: CASSERQGAVYRVEAFF. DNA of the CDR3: TGTGCCAGCAGTGAGAGACAGGGGGCGGTTTACCGCGTTGAAGCTTTCTTT.

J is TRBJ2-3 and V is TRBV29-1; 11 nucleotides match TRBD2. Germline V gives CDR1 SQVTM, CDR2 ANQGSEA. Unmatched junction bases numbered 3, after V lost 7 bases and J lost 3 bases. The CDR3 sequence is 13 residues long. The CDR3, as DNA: TGCAGCGCAAGACTAGCGGGAACAGATACGCAGTATTTT. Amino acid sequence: CSARLAGTDTQYF.

The chain's CDR3 is CARWRADGTDTQYF. The DNA of the CDR3 is TGTGCCAGGTGGCGGGCCGACGGCACAGATACGCAGTATTTT. The rearrangement uses TRBV6-4 and TRBJ2-3; D may be TRBD2 (5 bases). Germline CDR1 is MRHNA and CDR2 is SNTAGT. V shed 9 bases and J shed 1 base, with 14 bases lying between them. The CDR3 extends over 14 amino acids.

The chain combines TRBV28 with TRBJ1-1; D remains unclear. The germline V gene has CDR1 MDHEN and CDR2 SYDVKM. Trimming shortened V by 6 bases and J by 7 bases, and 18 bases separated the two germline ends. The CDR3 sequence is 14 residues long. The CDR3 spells CASRRSREAGEAFF. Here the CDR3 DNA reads TGTGCCAGCAGAAGATCGAGGGAGGCCGGTGAAGCTTTCTTT. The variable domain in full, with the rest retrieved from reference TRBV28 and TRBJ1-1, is DVKVTQSSRYLVKRTGEKVFLECVQDMDHENMFWYRQDPGLGLRLIYFSYDVKMKEKGDIPEGYSVSREKKERFSLILESASTNQTSMYLCASRRSREAGEAFFGQGTRLTVV.

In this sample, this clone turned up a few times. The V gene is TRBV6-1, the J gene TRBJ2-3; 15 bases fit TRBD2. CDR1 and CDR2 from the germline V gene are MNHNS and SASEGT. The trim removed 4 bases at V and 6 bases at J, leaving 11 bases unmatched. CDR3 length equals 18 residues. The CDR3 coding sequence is TGTGCCAGCAGTGGATCTCCGGGACTAGCGGGAGGAGGTGATACGCAGTATTTT. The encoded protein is CASSGSPGLAGGGDTQYF.

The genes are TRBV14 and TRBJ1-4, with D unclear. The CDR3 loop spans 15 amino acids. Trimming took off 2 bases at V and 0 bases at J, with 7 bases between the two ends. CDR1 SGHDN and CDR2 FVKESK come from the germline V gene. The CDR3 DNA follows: TGTGCCAGCAGCCAAAGATTAGCAACTAATGAAAAACTGTTTTTT. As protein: CASSQRLATNEKLFF.

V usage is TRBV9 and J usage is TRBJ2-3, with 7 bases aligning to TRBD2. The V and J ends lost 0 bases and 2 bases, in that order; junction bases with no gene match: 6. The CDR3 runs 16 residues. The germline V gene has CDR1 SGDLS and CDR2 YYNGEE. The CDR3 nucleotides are TGTGCCAGCAGCGTAGCTGCGGGAGCCCCCACAGATACGCAGTATTTT. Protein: CASSVAAGAPTDTQYF.